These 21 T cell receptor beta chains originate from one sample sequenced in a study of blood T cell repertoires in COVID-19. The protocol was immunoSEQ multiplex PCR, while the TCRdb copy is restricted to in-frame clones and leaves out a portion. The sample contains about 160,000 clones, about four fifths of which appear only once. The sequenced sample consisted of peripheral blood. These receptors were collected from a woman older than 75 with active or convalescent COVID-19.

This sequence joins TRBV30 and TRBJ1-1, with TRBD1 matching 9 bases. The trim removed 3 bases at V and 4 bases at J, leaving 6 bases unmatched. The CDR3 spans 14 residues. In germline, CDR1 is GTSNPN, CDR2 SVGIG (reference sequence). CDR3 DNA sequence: TGTGCCTGGAGGAAACAGGGGGCGGTCACTGAAGCTTTCTTT. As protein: CAWRKQGAVTEAFF.

The CDR3 loop is CVAKQGNSGNTIYF. The CDR3 region has the DNA TGTGTTGCAAAGCAGGGGAACTCTGGAAACACCATATATTTT. V usage is TRBV2 and J usage is TRBJ1-3; TRBD1 might be the D (6 bases). Germline-derived CDR1 and CDR2 are SNHLY and FYNNEI. The CDR3 has 14 residues.

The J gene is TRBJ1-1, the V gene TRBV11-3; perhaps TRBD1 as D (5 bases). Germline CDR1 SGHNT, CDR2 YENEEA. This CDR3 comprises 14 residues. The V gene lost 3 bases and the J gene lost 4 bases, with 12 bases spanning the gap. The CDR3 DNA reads TGTGCCAGCAGCTTGCGGTCGGGGGGCACTGAAGCTTTCTTT. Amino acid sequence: CASSLRSGGTEAFF.

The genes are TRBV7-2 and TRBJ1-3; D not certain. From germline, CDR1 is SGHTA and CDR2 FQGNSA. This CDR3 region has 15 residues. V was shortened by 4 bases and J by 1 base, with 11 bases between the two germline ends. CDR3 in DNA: TGTGCCAGCAGCTCCCCAGGACTATCTGGAAACACCATATATTTT. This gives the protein CASSSPGLSGNTIYF.

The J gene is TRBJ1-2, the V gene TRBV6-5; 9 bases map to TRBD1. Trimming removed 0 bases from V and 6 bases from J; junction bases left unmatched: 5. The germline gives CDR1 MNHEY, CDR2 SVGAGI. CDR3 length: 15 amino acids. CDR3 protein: CASSYSGQGYNGYTF. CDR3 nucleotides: TGTGCCAGCAGTTACTCGGGACAGGGATACAATGGCTACACCTTC.

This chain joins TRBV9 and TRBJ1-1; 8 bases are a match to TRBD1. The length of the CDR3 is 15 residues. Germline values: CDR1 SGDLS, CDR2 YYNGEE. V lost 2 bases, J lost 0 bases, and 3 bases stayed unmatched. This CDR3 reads CASSVQGALNTEAFF. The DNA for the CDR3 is TGTGCCAGCAGCGTTCAGGGGGCTTTGAACACTGAAGCTTTCTTT. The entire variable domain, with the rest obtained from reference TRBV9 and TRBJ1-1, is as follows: DSGVTQTPKHLITATGQRVTLRCSPRSGDLSVYWYQQSLDQGLQFLIQYYNGEERAKGNILERFSAQQFPDLHSELNLSSLELGDSALYFCASSVQGALNTEAFFGQGTRLTVV.

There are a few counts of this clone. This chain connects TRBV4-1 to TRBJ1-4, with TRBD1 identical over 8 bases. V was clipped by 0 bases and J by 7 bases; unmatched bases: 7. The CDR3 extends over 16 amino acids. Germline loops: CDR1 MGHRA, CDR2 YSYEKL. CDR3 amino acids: CASSQDLAGGLEKLFF. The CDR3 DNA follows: TGCGCCAGCAGCCAAGATCTGGCAGGGGGCCTTGAAAAACTGTTTTTT.

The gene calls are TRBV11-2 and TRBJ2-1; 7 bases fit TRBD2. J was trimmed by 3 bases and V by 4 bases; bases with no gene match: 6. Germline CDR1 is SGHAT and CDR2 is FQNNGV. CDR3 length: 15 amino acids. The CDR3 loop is CASSSRGGSYNEQFF. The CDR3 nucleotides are TGTGCCAGCAGCTCCCGGGGCGGGAGCTACAATGAGCAGTTCTTC.

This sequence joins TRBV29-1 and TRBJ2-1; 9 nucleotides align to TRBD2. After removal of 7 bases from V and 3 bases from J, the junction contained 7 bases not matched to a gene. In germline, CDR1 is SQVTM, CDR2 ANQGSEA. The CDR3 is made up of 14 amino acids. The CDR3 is CSARVAGVYNEQFF. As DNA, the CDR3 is TGCAGCGCCCGGGTAGCGGGAGTCTACAATGAGCAGTTCTTC.

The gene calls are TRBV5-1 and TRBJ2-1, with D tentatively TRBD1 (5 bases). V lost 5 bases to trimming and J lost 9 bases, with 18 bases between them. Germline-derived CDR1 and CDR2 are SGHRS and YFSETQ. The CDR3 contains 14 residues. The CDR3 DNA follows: TGCGCCAGCAGTTCCGACGTGCAGGGCGGTGAGCAGTTCTTC. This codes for CASSSDVQGGEQFF. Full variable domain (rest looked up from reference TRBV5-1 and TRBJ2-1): KAGVTQTPRYLIKTRGQQVTLSCSPISGHRSVSWYQQTPGQGLQFLFEYFSETQRNKGNFPGRFSGRQFSNSRSEMNVSTLELGDSALYLCASSSDVQGGEQFFGPGTRLTVL.

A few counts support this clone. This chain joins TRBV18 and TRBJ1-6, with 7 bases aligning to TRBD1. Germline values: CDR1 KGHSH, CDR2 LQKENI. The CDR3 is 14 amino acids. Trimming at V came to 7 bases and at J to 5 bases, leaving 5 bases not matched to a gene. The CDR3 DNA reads TGTGCCAGCTTCTCCGGGACAGATAATTCACCCCTCCACTTT. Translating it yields CASFSGTDNSPLHF.

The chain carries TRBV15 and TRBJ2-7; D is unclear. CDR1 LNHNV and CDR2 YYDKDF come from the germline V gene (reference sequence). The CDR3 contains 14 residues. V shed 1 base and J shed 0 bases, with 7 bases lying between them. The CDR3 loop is CATSRALSSYEQYF. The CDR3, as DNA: TGTGCCACCAGCAGAGCGCTTAGCTCCTACGAGCAGTACTTC.

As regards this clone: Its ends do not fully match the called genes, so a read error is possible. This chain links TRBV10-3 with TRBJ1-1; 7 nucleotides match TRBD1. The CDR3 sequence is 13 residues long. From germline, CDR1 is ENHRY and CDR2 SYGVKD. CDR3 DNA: TGTGCCATCAGCGAACTCCAGGGGGGTTGGTTCCTCTTT. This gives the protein CAISELQGGWFLF.

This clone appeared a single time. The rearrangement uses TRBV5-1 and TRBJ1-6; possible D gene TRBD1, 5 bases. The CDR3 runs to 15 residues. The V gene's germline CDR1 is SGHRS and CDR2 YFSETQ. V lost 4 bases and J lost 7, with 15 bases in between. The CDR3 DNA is TGCGCCAGCAGCCCGAGTGCGGGGCTCAATTCACCCCTCCACTTT. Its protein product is CASSPSAGLNSPLHF.

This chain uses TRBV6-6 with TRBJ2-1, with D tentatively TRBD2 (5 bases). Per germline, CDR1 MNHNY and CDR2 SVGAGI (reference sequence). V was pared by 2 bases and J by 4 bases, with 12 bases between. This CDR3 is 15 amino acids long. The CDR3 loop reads CASSYSLAHYNEQFF. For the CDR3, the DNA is TGTGCCAGCAGTTACAGCCTAGCCCATTACAATGAGCAGTTCTTC.

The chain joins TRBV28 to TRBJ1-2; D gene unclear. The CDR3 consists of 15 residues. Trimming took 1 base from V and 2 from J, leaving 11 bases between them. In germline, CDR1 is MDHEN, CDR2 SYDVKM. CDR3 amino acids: CASSLLQAKNYGYTF. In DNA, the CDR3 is TGTGCCAGCAGTTTATTGCAGGCTAAAAACTATGGCTACACCTTC.

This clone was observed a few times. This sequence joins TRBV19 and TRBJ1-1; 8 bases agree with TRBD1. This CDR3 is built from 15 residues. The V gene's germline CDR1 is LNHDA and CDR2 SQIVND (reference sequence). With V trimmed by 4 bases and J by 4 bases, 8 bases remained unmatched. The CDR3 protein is CASSKRQGTFTEAFF. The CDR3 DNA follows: TGTGCCAGTAGTAAGAGACAGGGGACCTTCACTGAAGCTTTCTTT.

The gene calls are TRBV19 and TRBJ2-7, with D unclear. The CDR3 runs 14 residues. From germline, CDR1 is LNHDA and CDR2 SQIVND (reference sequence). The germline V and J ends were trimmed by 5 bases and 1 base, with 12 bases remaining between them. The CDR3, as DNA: TGTGCCAGTAGTCCAACCCAGGCATCCTACGAGCAGTACTTC. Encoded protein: CASSPTQASYEQYF.

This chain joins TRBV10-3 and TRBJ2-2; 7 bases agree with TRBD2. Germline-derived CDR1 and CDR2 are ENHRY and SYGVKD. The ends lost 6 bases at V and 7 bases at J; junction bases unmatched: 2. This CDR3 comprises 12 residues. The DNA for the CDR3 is TGTGCCATCAGGCCTAGCGGCGGGGAGCTGTTTTTT. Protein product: CAIRPSGGELFF.

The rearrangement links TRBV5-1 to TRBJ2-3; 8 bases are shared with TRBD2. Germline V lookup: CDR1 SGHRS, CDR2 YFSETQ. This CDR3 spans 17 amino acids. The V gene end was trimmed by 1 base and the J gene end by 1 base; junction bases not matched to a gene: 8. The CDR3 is CASSLPTGGWGTDTQYF. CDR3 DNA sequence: TGCGCCAGCAGCTTGCCCACGGGAGGGTGGGGCACAGATACGCAGTATTTT.

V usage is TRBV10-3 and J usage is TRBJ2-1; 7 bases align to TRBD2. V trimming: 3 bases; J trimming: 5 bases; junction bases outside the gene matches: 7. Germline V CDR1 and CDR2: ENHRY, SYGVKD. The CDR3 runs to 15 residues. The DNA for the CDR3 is TGTGCCATCAGTGAATCCAGCGGGATTAACAATGAGCAGTTCTTC. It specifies CAISESSGINNEQFF.